Presented here are 20 T cell receptor beta chains from one specimen sequenced in a study of CD8+CD57+ T cells in acquired aplastic anemia. Whoever was chosen for sequencing had shown CD8+CD57+ cell expansion by flow cytometry. Profiling of TCR beta VDJ combinations and CDR3 sequences used genomic DNA as template. TCRdb redid the calling of the reads with MiXCR, one entry per CDR3 protein. The sample has under 350,000 distinct CDR3 sequences; 45% to 65% are singletons. Sequencing was done on a sample of sorted CD4+, CD8+, or CD8+CD57+ T cells (not recorded which) from PBMCs. Source of these receptors: a human donor with aplastic anemia.

Remarks on this clonotype: Germline is not matched at one junction end, which may reflect a read error. The chain recombines TRBV5-1 with TRBJ2-5, with a possible D match to TRBD2 (6 bases). CDR1 is SGHRS, CDR2 YFSETQ, per germline. The CDR3 length is 13 residues. In DNA form, the CDR3 reads TGTGCCAGCAGCGTAGCGCGGGGAGAGACCCAGTACTTC. This encodes CASSVARGETQYF.

The rearrangement uses TRBV24-1 and TRBJ2-7; possibly TRBD1 or TRBD2 for D (5 bases each). Germline loops: CDR1 KGHDR, CDR2 SFDVKD. Trimming stripped 4 bases from V and 4 bases from J, with 16 bases between. There are 15 residues in the CDR3. The CDR3 here is CATSDNSVGGYEQYF. In DNA, the CDR3 is TGTGCCACCAGTGACAACAGCGTTGGGGGATACGAGCAGTACTTC.

This chain uses TRBV6-2 or TRBV6-3 with TRBJ2-7; D possibly corresponds to TRBD1 (7 bases). Per germline, CDR1 MNHEY and CDR2 SVGEGT. V gave up 2 bases and J gave up 6 bases, with 14 bases separating them. CDR3 length: 14 amino acids. CDR3 region: CASSYGQGGSEQYF. In nucleotides, the CDR3 is TGTGCCAGCAGTTACGGTCAGGGGGGATCCGAGCAGTACTTC.

V is TRBV9 and J is TRBJ2-1; possible D gene TRBD2, 7 bases. CDR1 and CDR2 from the germline V gene are SGDLS and YYNGEE. V was clipped by 7 bases and J by 8 bases, with 13 bases between them. The CDR3 runs to 12 residues. For the CDR3, the DNA is TGTGCCAGCTCTCGAGGGGGGGATGAGCAGTTCTTC. This codes for CASSRGGDEQFF.

This clonotype was observed a few times. The V gene is TRBV4-1, the J gene TRBJ1-6; D gene unclear. Trimming stripped 0 bases from V and 8 bases from J, with 8 bases between. Germline V CDR1 and CDR2: MGHRA, YSYEKL. CDR3 length equals 14 residues. The CDR3 DNA sequence: TGCGCCAGCAGCCAAGAGGGAGGATATTCACCCCTCCACTTT. Protein product: CASSQEGGYSPLHF.

This clonotype was detected only once. The CDR3 is CASSLYGESNQPQHF. CDR3 nucleotide sequence: TGCGCCAGCAGCTTGTACGGGGAAAGCAATCAGCCCCAGCATTTT. The V gene is TRBV5-1, the J gene TRBJ1-5; D is unclear. This CDR3 contains 15 residues. Germline values: CDR1 SGHRS, CDR2 YFSETQ. The ends were cut back, 1 base at V and 1 base at J, with 9 bases in the middle.

This clonotype was seen more than once but under ten times. This chain links TRBV20-1 with TRBJ2-7; tentatively, D is TRBD2 (5 bases). CDR1 and CDR2 (germline): DFQATT, SNEGSKA (reference sequence). V lost 3 bases and J lost 3, with 9 bases in between. The CDR3 is made up of 12 amino acids. The CDR3 nucleotides are TGCAGTGCTAGTCGGACTGGCTACGAGCAGTACTTC. Translation gives CSASRTGYEQYF.

This chain uses TRBV15 with TRBJ2-1; 10 bases line up with TRBD2. V trimming: 3 bases; J trimming: 7 bases; junction bases outside the gene matches: 3. Germline V gives CDR1 LNHNV, CDR2 YYDKDF (reference sequence). The CDR3 spans 14 residues. CDR3 nucleotides: TGTGCCACCAGCAGTGAAGCGGGAGGGAATGAGCAGTTCTTC. It is translated as CATSSEAGGNEQFF.

At least ten counts were recorded for this clonotype. The CDR3, as DNA: TGTGCCAGCAGCTTAAACAGGGCTGGAAACACCATATATTTT. This codes for CASSLNRAGNTIYF. This rearrangement joins TRBV13 to TRBJ1-3, with D maybe TRBD1 (6 bases). The ends were cut back, 2 bases at V and 2 bases at J, with 7 bases in the middle. Germline CDR1 is PRHDT and CDR2 is FYEKMQ (reference sequence). This CDR3 is 14 amino acids long.

The chain carries TRBV13 and TRBJ1-1; D not certain. The germline CDR1 and CDR2 sequences are PRHDT and FYEKMQ (reference sequence). This CDR3 has 14 residues. With 5 bases removed from V and 8 bases from J, the gap between germline ends came to 18 bases. The CDR3 nucleotides read TGTGCCAGCAGCCGTATGGCATGGTTAGCGGAAGCTTTCTTT. Translating it yields CASSRMAWLAEAFF. Looking up the rest from reference TRBV13 and TRBJ1-1 gives the full variable domain: AAGVIQSPRHLIKEKRETATLKCYPIPRHDTVYWYQQGPGQDPQFLISFYEKMQSDKGSIPDRFSAQQFSDYHSELNMSSLELGDSALYFCASSRMAWLAEAFFGQGTRLTVV.

The table lists this clonotype with many counts. This chain links TRBV20-1 with TRBJ1-1; D uncertain. Germline lookup yields CDR1 DFQATT and CDR2 SNEGSKA (reference sequence). There are 15 residues in the CDR3. Trimming took 5 bases from V and 7 from J, leaving 23 bases between them. CDR3 amino acids: CSAASPIRGTSEAFF. CDR3 in DNA: TGCAGTGCTGCCAGCCCCATCCGGGGTACGAGTGAAGCTTTCTTT.

In this sample, this clonotype turned up a few times. This CDR3 reads CSASRDTYEQYF. Here the CDR3 DNA reads TGCAGTGCAAGCCGGGACACCTACGAGCAGTACTTC. The chain carries TRBV20-1 and TRBJ2-7; D perhaps matches TRBD1 (6 bases). The V end was cut by 6 bases, the J end by 2 bases, with 11 bases between. Germline assignment: CDR1 DFQATT and CDR2 SNEGSKA (reference sequence). The CDR3 is made up of 12 amino acids.

The chain couples TRBV6-2 or TRBV6-3 to TRBJ1-1, with D perhaps TRBD1 (5 bases). Germline V gene data show CDR1 as MNHEY and CDR2 as SVGEGT. The CDR3 has 14 residues. Trimming left V 5 bases short and J 5 bases short, with 15 bases between. The CDR3 is CASSPGGEGTEAFF. The CDR3 region has the DNA TGTGCCAGCAGTCCCGGCGGGGAGGGGACTGAAGCTTTCTTT.

The chain employs TRBV15 and TRBJ2-2; a possible D gene is TRBD1 (6 bases). The CDR3 spans 16 residues. The germline V gene has CDR1 LNHNV and CDR2 YYDKDF (reference sequence). V lost 1 base and J 0 bases, leaving 9 bases between the germline ends. The CDR3 coding sequence is TGTGCCACCAGCAGAGGGGACACATCGAACACCGGGGAGCTGTTTTTT. Translation gives CATSRGDTSNTGELFF.

J is TRBJ1-6 and V is TRBV11-3, with a possible D match to TRBD1 (6 bases). Trimming removed 5 bases at V and 7 bases at J, with 9 bases between. Germline lookup yields CDR1 SGHNT and CDR2 YENEEA. This CDR3 has 13 residues. CDR3 DNA sequence: TGTGCCAGCAGCACAGGACAGAATTCACCCCTCCACTTT. Amino acid sequence: CASSTGQNSPLHF.

The chain employs TRBV15 and TRBJ1-1, with D perhaps matching TRBD1 (6 bases). Germline lookup yields CDR1 LNHNV and CDR2 YYDKDF (reference sequence). V lost 2 bases and J 4 bases, leaving 8 bases between the germline ends. The CDR3 spans 13 residues. The CDR3 reads CATSRSRGTEAFF. The CDR3 DNA follows: TGTGCCACCAGCAGAAGCAGGGGCACTGAAGCTTTCTTT.

V and J are TRBV20-1 and TRBJ2-3; 10 nucleotides align to TRBD2. This CDR3 has 16 amino acids. Losses at the gene ends were 0 bases for V and 5 bases for J; bases not matched to a gene: 8. CDR1 and CDR2 from the germline V gene are DFQATT and SNEGSKA (reference sequence). The CDR3 here is CSARDASGSPQDTQYF. In nucleotides, the CDR3 is TGCAGTGCTAGAGACGCTAGCGGGAGTCCACAAGATACGCAGTATTTT.

This rearrangement joins TRBV7-8 to TRBJ2-7; no reliable D call. Trimming shortened V by 1 base and J by 3 bases, and 13 bases separated the two germline ends. This CDR3 has 15 amino acids. The germline CDR1 and CDR2 sequences are SGHVS and FQNEAQ. CDR3 protein: CASSLDPLSGYEQYF. CDR3 in DNA: TGTGCCAGCAGCTTAGATCCCCTCAGTGGCTACGAGCAGTACTTC.

This clonotype showed up many times. This chain links TRBV3-1 with TRBJ1-5, with TRBD1 as a possible D gene (5 bases). The CDR3 runs 13 residues. Trimming left V 6 bases short and J 5 bases short, with 11 bases between. Germline V gene data show CDR1 as LGHDT and CDR2 as YNNKEL (reference sequence). CDR3 residues: CASSRGEYQPQHF. CDR3 DNA: TGTGCCAGCAGTCGGGGGGAGTATCAGCCCCAGCATTTT.

The rearrangement joins TRBV10-3 to TRBJ2-7; D remains ambiguous. V was trimmed by 2 bases and J by 4 bases, leaving 9 bases between them. CDR3 size: 13 residues. Germline values: CDR1 ENHRY, CDR2 SYGVKD. CDR3 coding DNA: TGTGCCATCAGTGAGGGCAGAAGTTACGAGCAGTACTTC. Translating it yields CAISEGRSYEQYF.